Each of the 31 T cell receptor beta chains below was sequenced from the same sample in a study of control samples from healthy donors and cancer patients. The data were produced by immunoSEQ multiplex PCR, yet TCRdb's version contains in-frame clones alone and is incomplete. Seen here are 100,000 or so clones, roughly nine tenths observed once, and the top ten hold roughly 1.3%. The material sequenced was blood. Source of these receptors: a woman aged 45-59 years in good health.

This chain uses TRBV2 with TRBJ2-5, with a possible D match to TRBD1 (5 bases). Germline CDR1 SNHLY, CDR2 FYNNEI. Trimming removed 0 bases at V and 4 bases at J, with 9 bases between. The CDR3 is 14 residues long. Here the CDR3 DNA reads TGTGCCAGCAGTGAAGCTCCAGGGCGAGAGACCCAGTACTTC. This encodes CASSEAPGRETQYF. Based on the CDR3 plus reference TRBV2 and TRBJ2-5, the full variable domain is EPEVTQTPSHQVTQMGQEVILRCVPISNHLYFYWYRQILGQKVEFLVSFYNNEISEKSEIFDDQFSVERPDGSNFTLKIRSTKLEDSAMYFCASSEAPGRETQYFGPGTRLLVL.

The chain recombines TRBV28 with TRBJ2-7, with 9 bases lining up with TRBD2. The CDR3 spans 13 residues. Germline-derived CDR1 and CDR2 are MDHEN and SYDVKM. Trimming took 5 bases from V and 8 from J; bases not matched to a gene: 7. CDR3 bases: TGTGCCAGCAGTGCCAATAGCGGGAGAAAGCAGTACTTC. The encoded protein is CASSANSGRKQYF.

The chain uses TRBV28 and TRBJ1-2, with 11 bases fitting TRBD1. V lost 7 bases to trimming and J lost 4 bases; unmatched junction nucleotides: 8. The CDR3 is 15 amino acids. Germline V gene sequence: CDR1 MDHEN, CDR2 SYDVKM. The CDR3, as DNA: TGTGCCAGCACCTCTCCCGGGACAGGGGGCTATGGCTACACCTTC. It codes for CASTSPGTGGYGYTF.

This sequence joins TRBV6-5 and TRBJ2-1; D is perhaps TRBD1 or TRBD2 (5 bases each). The CDR3 totals 13 residues. Germline V gives CDR1 MNHEY, CDR2 SVGAGI. The V end lost 2 bases, the J end lost 9 bases, and 11 bases lay between the germline ends. In nucleotides, the CDR3 is TGTGCCAGCAGTTACGAGGGGTACGGTGAGCAGTTCTTC. Its protein product is CASSYEGYGEQFF.

V is TRBV4-2 and J is TRBJ2-7, with D possibly TRBD2 on 5 matching bases. The CDR3 has 16 amino acids. Germline CDR1 and CDR2: LGHNA and YNFKEQ. The V gene lost 0 bases and the J gene lost 4 bases, with 16 bases spanning the gap. CDR3 in DNA: TGTGCCAGCAGCCAAGACAGGTCCCAAAGGAGGTACGAGCAGTACTTC. This encodes CASSQDRSQRRYEQYF.

The J gene is TRBJ1-2, the V gene TRBV24-1, with 8 bases lining up with TRBD1. After removal of 0 bases from V and 0 bases from J, the junction contained 2 bases not matched to a gene. This CDR3 has 16 amino acids. From germline, CDR1 is KGHDR and CDR2 SFDVKD. In DNA form, the CDR3 reads TGTGCCACCAGTGATTTGGGACAGGGAGCTAACTATGGCTACACCTTC. It is translated as CATSDLGQGANYGYTF.

This chain uses TRBV5-4 with TRBJ2-1; 11 bases align to TRBD2. Trimming at V came to 4 bases and at J to 4 bases, leaving 7 bases not matched to a gene. Germline V gives CDR1 SGHNT, CDR2 YYREEE (reference sequence). This CDR3 spans 16 amino acids. The CDR3 is CASSPGTSGYYNEQFF. Written as DNA, the CDR3 is TGTGCCAGCAGCCCTGGGACTAGCGGCTATTACAATGAGCAGTTCTTC.

The genes are TRBV25-1 and TRBJ1-1; D is undetermined. The CDR3 runs to 13 residues. CDR1 is MGHDK, CDR2 SYGVNS, per germline. V lost 3 bases and J 3 bases, leaving 8 bases between the germline ends. CDR3 DNA sequence: TGTGCCAGCAGTGATAGAAGGGACACTGAAGCTTTCTTT. Translated, it gives CASSDRRDTEAFF.

This chain links TRBV4-2 with TRBJ1-1; 9 bases fit TRBD1. CDR3 size: 15 residues. Germline values: CDR1 LGHNA, CDR2 YNFKEQ. V gave up 4 bases and J gave up 2 bases; unmatched junction bases: 5. The CDR3 coding sequence is TGTGCCAGCAGCCTGAGCACAGGGGGCAACACTGAAGCTTTCTTT. It encodes CASSLSTGGNTEAFF.

The gene calls are TRBV19 and TRBJ2-2; 9 bases align to TRBD1. The CDR3 contains 16 residues. CDR1 is LNHDA, CDR2 SQIVND, per germline (reference sequence). V dropped 5 bases and J dropped 0; count of bases not matched to a gene: 4. CDR3 protein: CASSGGQGSNTGELFF. The DNA for the CDR3 is TGTGCCAGTAGTGGGGGACAGGGATCGAACACCGGGGAGCTGTTTTTT.

Only one count was recorded for this clone. The chain uses TRBV12-3 or TRBV12-4 and TRBJ1-6; the D is unclear. Trimming took 4 bases from V and 11 from J, leaving 9 bases between them. The CDR3 length is 12 residues. CDR3 in amino acids: CASSSEWTPLHF. CDR3 bases: TGTGCCAGCAGTTCGGAATGGACACCCCTCCACTTT.

The chain joins TRBV12-3 or TRBV12-4 to TRBJ2-1; D unclear. The V end was cut by 4 bases, the J end by 7 bases, with 11 bases between. The CDR3 totals 13 residues. CDR3 nucleotides: TGTGCCAGCAGTTCGGCCCCCTTTAATGAGCAGTTCTTC. Encoded protein: CASSSAPFNEQFF.

The chain links TRBV7-9 to TRBJ1-2, with 7 positions matching TRBD1. The J segment lost 1 base and the V segment lost 5 bases, leaving 7 bases of the junction unmatched. The CDR3 loop spans 15 amino acids. Germline loops: CDR1 SEHNR, CDR2 FQNEAQ (reference sequence). CDR3: CASSLGGTVNYGYTF. The CDR3 nucleotides are TGTGCCAGCAGCCTAGGGGGGACAGTTAACTATGGCTACACCTTC.

V is TRBV29-1 and J is TRBJ1-2; 7 nucleotides match TRBD1. CDR1 and CDR2 from the germline V gene are SQVTM and ANQGSEA. J gave up 6 bases and V 0 bases, and 4 bases lay outside the gene matches. This CDR3 has 13 residues. The CDR3 sequence: CSVEDHDRDGYTF. CDR3 nucleotides: TGCAGCGTTGAAGACCACGACAGGGATGGCTACACCTTC.

V gene TRBV2 combines with J gene TRBJ2-7, with no clear D. This CDR3 contains 13 residues. CDR1 is SNHLY, CDR2 FYNNEI, per germline. V lost 6 bases to trimming and J lost 7 bases, with 16 bases between them. CDR3 in amino acids: CASSREITVEQYF. CDR3 in DNA: TGTGCCAGCAGCCGCGAGATTACGGTAGAGCAGTACTTC.

CDR3 sequence: CASVRNLNTEAFF. CDR3 nucleotide sequence: TGTGCCAGCGTACGAAACCTGAACACTGAAGCTTTCTTT. This chain uses TRBV6-5 with TRBJ1-1; D unresolved. Germline CDR1 reads MNHEY; CDR2 reads SVGAGI. Trimming removed 8 bases from V and 0 bases from J, with 10 bases in between. This CDR3 region has 13 residues.

V and J are TRBV11-3 and TRBJ2-5, with D tentatively TRBD2 (6 bases). Looked up from germline, CDR1 is SGHNT and CDR2 is YENEEA. V lost 3 bases and J lost 5, with 10 bases in between. This CDR3 has 13 amino acids. The CDR3 bases are TGTGCCAGCAGCTTTGAGGGGAGGGAGACCCAGTACTTC. Encoded protein: CASSFEGRETQYF.

The gene calls are TRBV11-2 and TRBJ1-2; the D gene is possibly TRBD1 (5 bases). The germline V gene has CDR1 SGHAT and CDR2 FQNNGV. This CDR3 has 14 residues. V was pared by 8 bases and J by 1 base, with 14 bases between. In nucleotides, the CDR3 is TGTGCCAGCTCGGGGACCGCCTTTAACTATGGCTACACCTTC. Its protein is CASSGTAFNYGYTF.

The chain joins TRBV13 to TRBJ1-3, with TRBD1 matching over 9 bases. The trim removed 4 bases at V and 4 bases at J, leaving 8 bases unmatched. Germline CDR1 is PRHDT and CDR2 is FYEKMQ (reference sequence). The CDR3 is 16 amino acids. CDR3 DNA sequence: TGTGCCAGCAGCTCATACAGGGGGCTAGAGGGAAACACCATATATTTT. Translated: CASSSYRGLEGNTIYF. Using reference TRBV13 and TRBJ1-3 for the parts outside the CDR3, the full variable domain is AAGVIQSPRHLIKEKRETATLKCYPIPRHDTVYWYQQGPGQDPQFLISFYEKMQSDKGSIPDRFSAQQFSDYHSELNMSSLELGDSALYFCASSSYRGLEGNTIYFGEGSWLTVV.

The gene calls are TRBV6-5 and TRBJ1-1; D is uncertain. CDR3 length: 11 residues. V dropped 7 bases and J dropped 10 bases, with 13 bases sitting between them. Germline CDR1 MNHEY, CDR2 SVGAGI. In DNA form, the CDR3 reads TGTGCCAGCACTTTAAACCTGGGAGCTTTCTTT. It yields the protein CASTLNLGAFF.

The rearrangement uses TRBV7-2 and TRBJ1-5; D remains ambiguous. From germline, CDR1 is SGHTA and CDR2 FQGNSA. V lost 1 base and J lost 2, with 15 bases in between. The CDR3 is made up of 17 amino acids. In DNA form, the CDR3 reads TGTGCCAGCAGCTTAGTGAGTCGTATGGTAGGCAATCAGCCCCAGCATTTT. Residues: CASSLVSRMVGNQPQHF.

The V gene is TRBV5-1, the J gene TRBJ2-5; tentative D call: TRBD1 (5 bases). Germline V gene data show CDR1 as SGHRS and CDR2 as YFSETQ. The V gene lost 0 bases and the J gene lost 4 bases, with 10 bases spanning the gap. There are 14 residues in the CDR3. Here the CDR3 reads CASSLGPGRETQYF. CDR3 in DNA: TGCGCCAGCAGCTTGGGGCCAGGGCGAGAGACCCAGTACTTC.

V usage is TRBV5-1 and J usage is TRBJ2-3; no firm D call. The V gene's germline CDR1 is SGHRS and CDR2 YFSETQ. There are 14 residues in the CDR3. Deletions cut 0 bases from V and 2 bases from J, with 7 bases between. The CDR3 DNA sequence: TGCGCCAGCAGCTTGGAGCTAGACACAGATACGCAGTATTTT. As protein: CASSLELDTDTQYF.

The chain uses TRBV6-5 and TRBJ2-7; 9 nucleotides align to TRBD1. This CDR3 is 15 amino acids long. The germline V gene has CDR1 MNHEY and CDR2 SVGAGI. J gave up 3 bases and V 6 bases, and 9 bases lay outside the gene matches. The CDR3 DNA reads as TGTGCCAGCAGCGGCTCTAGACAGGGGGGCTACGAGCAGTACTTC. This codes for CASSGSRQGGYEQYF.

The CDR3: CASSVSPSGHQLNEQFF. The DNA for the CDR3 is TGTGCCAGCAGCGTTTCCCCTAGCGGCCATCAACTGAATGAGCAGTTCTTC. The gene calls are TRBV9 and TRBJ2-1; TRBD2 matches at 7 bases. Losses at the gene ends were 2 bases for V and 7 bases for J; bases not matched to a gene: 15. The CDR3 runs 17 residues. Germline CDR1 reads SGDLS; CDR2 reads YYNGEE.

This chain links TRBV10-3 with TRBJ1-1; D remains ambiguous. The germline CDR1 and CDR2 sequences are ENHRY and SYGVKD. CDR3 size: 14 residues. Deletions cut 2 bases from V and 1 base from J, with 8 bases between. This CDR3 is CAISETHSNTEAFF. The CDR3 coding sequence is TGTGCCATCAGTGAGACACACTCGAACACTGAAGCTTTCTTT.

This chain connects TRBV2 to TRBJ2-3; D may match TRBD1 or TRBD2 (5 bases each). This CDR3 region has 15 residues. Germline CDR1 is SNHLY and CDR2 is FYNNEI. V lost 6 bases to trimming and J lost 0 bases, with 13 bases between them. This chain's CDR3 is CASSRGTASTDTQYF. CDR3 DNA sequence: TGTGCCAGCAGCCGTGGGACGGCTAGCACAGATACGCAGTATTTT.

The V gene is TRBV10-2, the J gene TRBJ2-5; a possible D gene is TRBD1 (7 bases). Germline V lookup: CDR1 WSHSY, CDR2 SAAADI. V was pared by 0 bases and J by 5 bases, with 16 bases between. This CDR3 region has 16 residues. The CDR3 bases are TGCGCCAGCAGTGAGTCCCGGAGGGGGCCGGGGGAGACCCAGTACTTC. Encoded protein: CASSESRRGPGETQYF.

The chain joins TRBV2 to TRBJ1-1; 7 bases match TRBD1. With V trimmed by 6 bases and J by 5 bases, 12 bases remained unmatched. From germline, CDR1 is SNHLY and CDR2 FYNNEI. There are 15 residues in the CDR3. The DNA for the CDR3 is TGTGCCAGCAGACCAAGGGGGCTGGCGGGGACTGAAGCTTTCTTT. It is translated as CASRPRGLAGTEAFF. Complete variable domain (other parts from reference TRBV2 and TRBJ1-1): EPEVTQTPSHQVTQMGQEVILRCVPISNHLYFYWYRQILGQKVEFLVSFYNNEISEKSEIFDDQFSVERPDGSNFTLKIRSTKLEDSAMYFCASRPRGLAGTEAFFGQGTRLTVV.

The chain joins TRBV28 to TRBJ1-4, with a weak D call TRBD1 (5 bases). CDR1 and CDR2 (germline): MDHEN, SYDVKM. Trimming left V 3 bases short and J 6 bases short, with 8 bases between. The CDR3 loop spans 13 amino acids. The CDR3 protein is CASSLAGYEKLFF. The CDR3 nucleotides are TGTGCCAGCAGTTTGGCAGGGTATGAAAAACTGTTTTTT.

CDR3 in DNA: TGTGCCAGCAGCTTAGGGCTGGCAGGGATGAGGTCGGGCTACACCTTC. Its translation is CASSLGLAGMRSGYTF. V usage is TRBV11-3 and J usage is TRBJ1-2; maybe TRBD1 (5 bases). The ends were cut back, 1 base at V and 8 bases at J, with 20 bases in the middle. This CDR3 is 16 amino acids long. CDR1 is SGHNT, CDR2 YENEEA, per germline. The full variable domain, with the rest looked up from reference TRBV11-3 and TRBJ1-2, is EAGVVQSPRYKIIEKKQPVAFWCNPISGHNTLYWYLQNLGQGPELLIRYENEEAVDDSQLPKDRFSAERLKGVDSTLKIQPAELGDSAVYLCASSLGLAGMRSGYTFGSGTRLTVV.